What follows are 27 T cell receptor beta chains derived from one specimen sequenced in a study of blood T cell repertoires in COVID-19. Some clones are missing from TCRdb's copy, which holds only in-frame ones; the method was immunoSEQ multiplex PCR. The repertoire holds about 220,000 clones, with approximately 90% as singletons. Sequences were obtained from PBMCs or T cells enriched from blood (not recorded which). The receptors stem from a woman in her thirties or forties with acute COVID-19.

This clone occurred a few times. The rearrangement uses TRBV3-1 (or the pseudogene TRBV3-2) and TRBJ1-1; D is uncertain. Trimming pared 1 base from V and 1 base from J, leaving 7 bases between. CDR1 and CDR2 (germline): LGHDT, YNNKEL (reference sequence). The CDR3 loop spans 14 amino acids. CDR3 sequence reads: CASSQGAGNTEAFF. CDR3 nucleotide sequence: TGTGCCAGCAGCCAAGGTGCGGGGAACACTGAAGCTTTCTTT.

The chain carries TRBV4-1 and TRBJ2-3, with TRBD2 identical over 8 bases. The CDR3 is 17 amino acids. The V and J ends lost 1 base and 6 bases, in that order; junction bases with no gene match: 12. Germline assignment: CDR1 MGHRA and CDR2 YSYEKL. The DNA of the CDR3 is TGCGCCAGCAGCCAAGTTGGCATCGGGGGGGCCGGCGATACGCAGTATTTT. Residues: CASSQVGIGGAGDTQYF.

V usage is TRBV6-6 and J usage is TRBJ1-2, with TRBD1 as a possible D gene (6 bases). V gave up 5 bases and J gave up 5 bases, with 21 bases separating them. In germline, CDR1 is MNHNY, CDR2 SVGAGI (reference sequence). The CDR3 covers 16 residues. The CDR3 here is CASSGTGGLSLYGYTF. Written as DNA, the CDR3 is TGTGCCAGCAGTGGAACCGGGGGGCTAAGTCTTTATGGCTACACCTTC.

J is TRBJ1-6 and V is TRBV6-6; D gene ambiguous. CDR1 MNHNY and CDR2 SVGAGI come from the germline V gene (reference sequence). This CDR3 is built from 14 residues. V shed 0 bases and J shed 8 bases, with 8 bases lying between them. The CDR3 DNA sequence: TGTGCCAGCAGTTACTCGATGTTAGATTCACCCCTCCACTTT. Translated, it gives CASSYSMLDSPLHF.

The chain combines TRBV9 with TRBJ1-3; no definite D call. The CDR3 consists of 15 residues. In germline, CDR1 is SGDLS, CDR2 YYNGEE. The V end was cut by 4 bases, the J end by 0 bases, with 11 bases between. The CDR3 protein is CASSPGRDSGNTIYF. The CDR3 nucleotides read TGTGCCAGCAGCCCCGGACGGGACTCTGGAAACACCATATATTTT.

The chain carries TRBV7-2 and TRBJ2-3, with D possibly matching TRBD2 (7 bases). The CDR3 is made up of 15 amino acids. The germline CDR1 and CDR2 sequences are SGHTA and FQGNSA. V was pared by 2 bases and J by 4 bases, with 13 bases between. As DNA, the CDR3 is TGTGCCAGCAGCTTATACGGGGGGCTTGCAGATACGCAGTATTTT. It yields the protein CASSLYGGLADTQYF.

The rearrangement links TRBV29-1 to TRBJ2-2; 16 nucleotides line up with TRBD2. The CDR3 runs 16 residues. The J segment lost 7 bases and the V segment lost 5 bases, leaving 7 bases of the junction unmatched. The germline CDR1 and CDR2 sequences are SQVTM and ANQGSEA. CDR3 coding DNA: TGCAGCGTTTTCGGGACTAGCGGGGGGGCTAACGGGGAGCTGTTTTTT. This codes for CSVFGTSGGANGELFF.

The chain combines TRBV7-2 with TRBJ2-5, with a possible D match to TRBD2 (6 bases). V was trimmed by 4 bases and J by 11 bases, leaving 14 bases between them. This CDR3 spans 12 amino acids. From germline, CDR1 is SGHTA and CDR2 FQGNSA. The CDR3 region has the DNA TGTGCCAGCAGCTCGCCGTTGGAGGGGCAGTACTTC. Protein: CASSSPLEGQYF.

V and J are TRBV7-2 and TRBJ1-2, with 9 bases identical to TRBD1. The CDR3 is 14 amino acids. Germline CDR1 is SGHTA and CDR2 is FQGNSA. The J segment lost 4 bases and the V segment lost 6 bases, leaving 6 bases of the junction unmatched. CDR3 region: CASSLQGAGYGYTF. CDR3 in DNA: TGTGCCAGCAGTTTACAGGGGGCTGGCTATGGCTACACCTTC.

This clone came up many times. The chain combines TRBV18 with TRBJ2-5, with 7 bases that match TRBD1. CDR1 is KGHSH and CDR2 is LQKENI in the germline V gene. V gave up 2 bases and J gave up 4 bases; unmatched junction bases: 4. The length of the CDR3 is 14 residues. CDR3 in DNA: TGTGCCAGCTCACCAGACAGGGCCCGAGAGACCCAGTACTTC. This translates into CASSPDRARETQYF.

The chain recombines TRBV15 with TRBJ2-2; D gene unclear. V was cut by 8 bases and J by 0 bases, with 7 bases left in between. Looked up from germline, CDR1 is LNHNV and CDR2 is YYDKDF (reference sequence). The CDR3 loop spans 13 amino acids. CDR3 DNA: TGTGCCACCGGCCTCGCGAACACCGGGGAGCTGTTTTTT. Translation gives CATGLANTGELFF. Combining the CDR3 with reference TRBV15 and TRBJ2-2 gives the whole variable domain DAMVIQNPRYQVTQFGKPVTLSCSQTLNHNVMYWYQQKSSQAPKLLFHYYDKDFNNEADTPDNFQSRRPNTSFCFLDIRSPGLGDTAMYLCATGLANTGELFFGEGSRLTVL.

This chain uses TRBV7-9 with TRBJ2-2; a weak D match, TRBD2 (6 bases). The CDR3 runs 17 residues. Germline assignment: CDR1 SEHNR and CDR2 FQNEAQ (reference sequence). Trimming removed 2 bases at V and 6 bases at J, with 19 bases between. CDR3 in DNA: TGTGCCAGCAGCTTAAAAACCGGTGTGCGGGGTGCCGGGGAGCTGTTTTTT. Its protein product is CASSLKTGVRGAGELFF.

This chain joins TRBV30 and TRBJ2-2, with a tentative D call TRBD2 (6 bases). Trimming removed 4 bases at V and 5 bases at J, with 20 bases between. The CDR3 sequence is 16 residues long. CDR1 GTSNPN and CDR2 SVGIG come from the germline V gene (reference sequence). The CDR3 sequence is CAWMAGPLALTGELFF. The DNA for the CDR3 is TGTGCCTGGATGGCGGGACCGCTCGCGCTAACCGGGGAGCTGTTTTTT.

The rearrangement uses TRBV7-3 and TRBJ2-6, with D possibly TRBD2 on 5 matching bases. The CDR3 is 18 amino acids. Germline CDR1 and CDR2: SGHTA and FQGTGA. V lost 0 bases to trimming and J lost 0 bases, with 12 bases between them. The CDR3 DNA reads TGTGCCAGCAGCTTAACACCCTCCGACTACTCTGGGGCCAACGTCCTGACTTTC. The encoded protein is CASSLTPSDYSGANVLTF.

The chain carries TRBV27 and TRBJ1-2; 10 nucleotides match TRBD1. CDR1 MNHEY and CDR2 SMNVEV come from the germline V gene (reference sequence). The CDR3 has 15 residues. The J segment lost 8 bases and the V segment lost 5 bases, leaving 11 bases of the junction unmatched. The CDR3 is CASSPPGQGTRGYTF. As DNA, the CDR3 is TGTGCCAGCAGTCCGCCGGGACAGGGGACGAGGGGCTACACCTTC.

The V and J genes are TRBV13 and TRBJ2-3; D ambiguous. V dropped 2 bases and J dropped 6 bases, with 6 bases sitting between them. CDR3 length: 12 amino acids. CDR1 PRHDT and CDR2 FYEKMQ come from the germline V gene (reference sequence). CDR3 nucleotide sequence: TGTGCCAGCAGCTTATATCTCGATACGCAGTATTTT. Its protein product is CASSLYLDTQYF.

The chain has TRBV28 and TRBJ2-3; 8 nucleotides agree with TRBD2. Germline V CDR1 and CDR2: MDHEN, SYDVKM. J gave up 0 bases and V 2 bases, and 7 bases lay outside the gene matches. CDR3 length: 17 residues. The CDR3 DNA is TGTGCCAGCAGTTTAAGCCCAGCGGGGGAAAGCACAGATACGCAGTATTTT. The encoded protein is CASSLSPAGESTDTQYF. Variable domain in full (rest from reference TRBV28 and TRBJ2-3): DVKVTQSSRYLVKRTGEKVFLECVQDMDHENMFWYRQDPGLGLRLIYFSYDVKMKEKGDIPEGYSVSREKKERFSLILESASTNQTSMYLCASSLSPAGESTDTQYFGPGTRLTVL.

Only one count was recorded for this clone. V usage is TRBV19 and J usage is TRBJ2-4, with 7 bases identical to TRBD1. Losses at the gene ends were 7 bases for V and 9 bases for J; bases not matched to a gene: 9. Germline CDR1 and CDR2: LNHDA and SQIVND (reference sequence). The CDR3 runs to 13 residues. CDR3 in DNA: TGTGCCAGTACGCCGACAGGGTCAGGCATTCAGTACTTC. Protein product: CASTPTGSGIQYF.

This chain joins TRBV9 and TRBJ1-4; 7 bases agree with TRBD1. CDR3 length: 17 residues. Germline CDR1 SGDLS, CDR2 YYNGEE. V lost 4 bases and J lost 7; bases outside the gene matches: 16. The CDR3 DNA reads TGTGCCAGCAGCCCCACTGGAGGAAGGGGGCTTGGTGAAAAACTGTTTTTT. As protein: CASSPTGGRGLGEKLFF. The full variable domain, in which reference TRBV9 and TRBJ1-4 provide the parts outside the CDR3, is DSGVTQTPKHLITATGQRVTLRCSPRSGDLSVYWYQQSLDQGLQFLIQYYNGEERAKGNILERFSAQQFPDLHSELNLSSLELGDSALYFCASSPTGGRGLGEKLFFGSGTQLSVL.

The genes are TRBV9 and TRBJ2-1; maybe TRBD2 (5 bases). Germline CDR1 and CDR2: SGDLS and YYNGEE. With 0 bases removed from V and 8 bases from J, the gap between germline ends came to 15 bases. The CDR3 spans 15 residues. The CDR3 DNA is TGTGCCAGCAGCGTAGCTCCGTCCCGGGGTCATGAGCAGTTCTTC. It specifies CASSVAPSRGHEQFF.

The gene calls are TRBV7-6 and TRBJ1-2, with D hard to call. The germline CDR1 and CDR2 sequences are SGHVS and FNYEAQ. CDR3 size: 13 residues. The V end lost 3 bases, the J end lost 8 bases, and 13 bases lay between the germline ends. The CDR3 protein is CASSFTRGRGYTF. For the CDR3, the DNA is TGTGCCAGCAGCTTCACCCGGGGTAGGGGCTACACCTTC. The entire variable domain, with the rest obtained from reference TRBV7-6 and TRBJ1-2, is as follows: GAGVSQSPRYKVTKRGQDVALRCDPISGHVSLYWYRQALGQGPEFLTYFNYEAQQDKSGLPNDRFSAERPEGSISTLTIQRTEQRDSAMYRCASSFTRGRGYTFGSGTRLTVV.

CDR3 region: CASSVDGRGGSIQETQYF. As DNA, the CDR3 is TGTGCCAGCAGCGTAGATGGGCGCGGGGGGTCTATCCAAGAGACCCAGTACTTC. The rearrangement uses TRBV9 and TRBJ2-5; 8 nucleotides align to TRBD2. The V gene end was trimmed by 0 bases and the J gene end by 1 base; junction bases not matched to a gene: 11. CDR3 length equals 18 residues. CDR1 and CDR2 (germline): SGDLS, YYNGEE.

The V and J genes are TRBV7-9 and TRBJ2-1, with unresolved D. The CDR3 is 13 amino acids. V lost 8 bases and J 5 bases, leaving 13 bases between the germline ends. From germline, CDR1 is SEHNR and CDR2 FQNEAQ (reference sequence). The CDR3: CASHRLTNNEQFF. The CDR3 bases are TGTGCCAGCCATAGACTGACGAACAATGAGCAGTTCTTC.

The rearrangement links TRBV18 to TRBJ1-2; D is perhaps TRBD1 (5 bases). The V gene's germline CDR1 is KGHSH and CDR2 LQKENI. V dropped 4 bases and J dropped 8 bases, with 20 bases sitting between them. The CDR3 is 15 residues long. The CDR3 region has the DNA TGTGCCAGCTCACTTGATCGAGACAGCCTGGGGGGCTACACCTTC. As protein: CASSLDRDSLGGYTF.

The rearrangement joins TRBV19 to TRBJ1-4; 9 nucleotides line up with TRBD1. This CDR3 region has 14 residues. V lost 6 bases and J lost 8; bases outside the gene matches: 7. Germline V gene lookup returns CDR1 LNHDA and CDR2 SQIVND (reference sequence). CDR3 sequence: CASRDRGSTEKLFF. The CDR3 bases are TGTGCCAGTAGGGACAGGGGTAGTACCGAAAAACTGTTTTTT.

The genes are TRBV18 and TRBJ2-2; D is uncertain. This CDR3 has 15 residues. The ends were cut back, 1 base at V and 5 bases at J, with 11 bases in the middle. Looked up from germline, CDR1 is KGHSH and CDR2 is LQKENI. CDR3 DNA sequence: TGTGCCAGCTCACCACGGCAGCCGGAGACCGGGGAGCTGTTTTTT. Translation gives CASSPRQPETGELFF.

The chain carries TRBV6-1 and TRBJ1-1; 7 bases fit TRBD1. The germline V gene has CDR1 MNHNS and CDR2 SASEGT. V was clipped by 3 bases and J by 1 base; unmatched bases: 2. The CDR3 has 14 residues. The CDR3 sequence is CASSDRQGNTEAFF. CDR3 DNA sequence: TGTGCCAGCAGTGACCGACAGGGGAACACTGAAGCTTTCTTT.